These 12 T cell receptor beta chains share one sample of origin, sequenced in a study of Ad26.COV2.S vaccination and SARS-CoV-2 variants. Here immunoSEQ multiplex PCR was the method, and the copy in TCRdb shows in-frame clones only, minus some. Of 350,000 to 400,000 clones in the sample, 89% were seen once. Treatment described: roughly 18 received Ad26.COV2.S at low or high dose, single or two shots; about 5 received placebo; per-sample allocation not given. Samples were taken on day 63 after the first vaccine or placebo injection. This material consisted of peripheral blood, taken in a trial of Ad26.COV2.S vaccine versus placebo. The receptors were gathered from a person aged 18 to 65 who received the Ad26.COV2.S COVID-19 vaccine or a placebo.

This clone was picked up one time. The chain carries TRBV28 and TRBJ2-7; D not resolved. Germline V lookup: CDR1 MDHEN, CDR2 SYDVKM. The V end lost 6 bases, the J end lost 2 bases, and 11 bases lay between the germline ends. The CDR3 length is 13 residues. CDR3 DNA sequence: TGTGCCAGCAGCCTCGACGGACCCTACGAGCAGTACTTC. Translated: CASSLDGPYEQYF.

The V and J genes are TRBV7-2 and TRBJ2-1; D is unresolved. Looked up from germline, CDR1 is SGHTA and CDR2 is FQGNSA. The CDR3 extends over 13 amino acids. V lost 4 bases, J lost 10 bases, and 14 bases lay in between. The CDR3 is CASSSNWAAEQFF. In DNA form, the CDR3 reads TGTGCCAGCAGCTCAAATTGGGCCGCAGAGCAGTTCTTC. Combining the CDR3 with reference TRBV7-2 and TRBJ2-1 gives the whole variable domain GAGVSQSPSNKVTEKGKDVELRCDPISGHTALYWYRQSLGQGLEFLIYFQGNSAPDKSGLPSDRFSAERTGGSVSTLTIQRTQQEDSAVYLCASSSNWAAEQFFGPGTRLTVL.

The count of this clone is one. The chain employs TRBV28 and TRBJ2-1; 12 bases align to TRBD2. CDR1 and CDR2 (germline): MDHEN, SYDVKM. Trimming at V came to 5 bases and at J to 3 bases, leaving 5 bases not matched to a gene. The CDR3 runs to 16 residues. Here the CDR3 reads CASSPPLAGGYNEQFF. For the CDR3, the DNA is TGTGCCAGCAGTCCCCCACTAGCGGGAGGCTACAATGAGCAGTTCTTC.

This chain links TRBV28 with TRBJ1-2, with D tentatively TRBD1 (5 bases). Trimming stripped 3 bases from V and 5 bases from J, with 16 bases between. Germline CDR1 is MDHEN and CDR2 is SYDVKM. The CDR3 contains 15 residues. The CDR3 region is CASSLGGEPWYGYTF. The CDR3, as DNA: TGTGCCAGCAGTTTGGGGGGGGAGCCCTGGTATGGCTACACCTTC.

The CDR3 DNA is TGTGCCAGCAGCTTAGTGTTTTCCGGACCTTCCTTGCAGTATGAGCAGTTCTTC. This gives the protein CASSLVFSGPSLQYEQFF. The V call is TRBV7-2, the J call TRBJ2-1; D is unclear. Trimming pared 1 base from V and 8 bases from J, leaving 24 bases between. The CDR3 loop spans 18 amino acids. CDR1 and CDR2 (germline): SGHTA, FQGNSA.

The chain carries TRBV4-2 and TRBJ2-2; tentatively, D is TRBD1 (6 bases). Trimming shortened V by 4 bases and J by 7 bases, and 16 bases separated the two germline ends. Looked up from germline, CDR1 is LGHNA and CDR2 is YNFKEQ. This CDR3 has 15 residues. The CDR3 spells CASSPVGQDSGELFF. As DNA, the CDR3 is TGTGCCAGCAGCCCAGTAGGGCAGGACAGCGGGGAGCTGTTTTTT.

This clone has only a few counts. The V and J genes are TRBV19 and TRBJ2-6; 8 bases are a match to TRBD1. Germline CDR1 reads LNHDA; CDR2 reads SQIVND (reference sequence). The CDR3 runs to 16 residues. V lost 5 bases, J lost 0 bases, and 3 bases stayed unmatched. DNA of the CDR3: TGTGCCAGTAGTGACAGGGGCGGCTCTGGGGCCAACGTCCTGACTTTC. Protein sequence: CASSDRGGSGANVLTF. Supplemented by reference TRBV19 and TRBJ2-6, the full variable domain reads DGGITQSPKYLFRKEGQNVTLSCEQNLNHDAMYWYRQDPGQGLRLIYYSQIVNDFQKGDIAEGYSVSREKKESFPLTVTSAQKNPTAFYLCASSDRGGSGANVLTFGAGSRLTVL.

The chain recombines TRBV6-1 with TRBJ2-3; 8 bases are a match to TRBD1. Per germline, CDR1 MNHNS and CDR2 SASEGT. CDR3 length: 14 amino acids. Unmatched junction bases numbered 3, after V lost 3 bases and J lost 4 bases. The CDR3 nucleotides read TGTGCCAGCAGTGACCAACAGGGGGCAGATACGCAGTATTTT. It yields the protein CASSDQQGADTQYF.

The V call is TRBV10-3, the J call TRBJ2-7; 7 bases map to TRBD1. The junction had 15 bases not matched to a gene; V was cut back by 2 bases and J by 2 bases. CDR3 size: 18 residues. From germline, CDR1 is ENHRY and CDR2 SYGVKD. CDR3 nucleotide sequence: TGTGCCATCAGTGAGGGGGTCCCAGGGGGAATATTGCCCTACGAGCAGTACTTC. It encodes CAISEGVPGGILPYEQYF.

The rearrangement uses TRBV30 and TRBJ1-1, with D possibly matching TRBD1 (5 bases). CDR1 is GTSNPN, CDR2 SVGIG, per germline (reference sequence). Trimming removed 3 bases from V and 1 base from J, with 9 bases in between. The CDR3 loop spans 13 amino acids. The CDR3 protein is CAWSVQENTEAFF. CDR3 sequence (DNA): TGTGCCTGGAGCGTACAGGAGAACACTGAAGCTTTCTTT.

The V gene is TRBV4-1, the J gene TRBJ1-5, with D unclear. The germline gives CDR1 MGHRA, CDR2 YSYEKL. The CDR3 is made up of 14 amino acids. V was pared by 3 bases and J by 3 bases, with 9 bases between. The CDR3 DNA is TGCGCCAGCAGCCAGGACGGTCTCAATCAGCCCCAGCATTTT. Translation: CASSQDGLNQPQHF.

V gene TRBV18 combines with J gene TRBJ2-2, with no clear D. In germline, CDR1 is KGHSH, CDR2 LQKENI. The V gene lost 1 base and the J gene lost 0 bases, with 3 bases spanning the gap. The CDR3 consists of 14 residues. CDR3 region: CASSPQANTGELFF. As DNA, the CDR3 is TGTGCCAGCTCACCACAAGCGAACACCGGGGAGCTGTTTTTT.